This entry lists 21 T cell receptor beta chains sequenced from one sample in a study of graft-versus-host responses after intestinal transplantation. Produced via immunoSEQ multiplex PCR; TCRdb's table is partial and in-frame only. The table lists 15,000 to 20,000 clones, 75% to 95% of them singletons. The input for sequencing was PBMCs, taken more than 350 days after transplant. These receptor sequences come from a human patient who received an intestinal transplant, so some T cells may come from the graft donor.

This chain uses TRBV4-1 with TRBJ2-7; the match to TRBD2 covers 9 bases. V trimming: 0 bases; J trimming: 3 bases; junction bases outside the gene matches: 6. Germline V gives CDR1 MGHRA, CDR2 YSYEKL. The CDR3 has 16 residues. The CDR3 loop reads CASSQEETSGFYEQYF. The CDR3 bases are TGCGCCAGCAGCCAAGAAGAGACTAGCGGATTCTACGAGCAGTACTTC.

This sequence joins TRBV5-1 and TRBJ2-3; D unclear. The germline V gene has CDR1 SGHRS and CDR2 YFSETQ. The CDR3 is made up of 14 amino acids. Trimming shortened V by 0 bases and J by 2 bases, and 7 bases separated the two germline ends. CDR3 nucleotide sequence: TGCGCCAGCAGCTTGGAAGTCGACACAGATACGCAGTATTTT. This encodes CASSLEVDTDTQYF.

The rearrangement links TRBV2 to TRBJ2-3; 7 bases fit TRBD2. Germline CDR1 reads SNHLY; CDR2 reads FYNNEI. This CDR3 spans 14 amino acids. V shed 7 bases, J shed 4 bases, and the junction held 8 bases outside the gene matches. This CDR3 reads CASTLGGSADTQYF. The CDR3 DNA is TGTGCCAGCACGCTGGGCGGGAGCGCAGATACGCAGTATTTT. Drawing the rest from reference TRBV2 and TRBJ2-3, the complete variable domain is EPEVTQTPSHQVTQMGQEVILRCVPISNHLYFYWYRQILGQKVEFLVSFYNNEISEKSEIFDDQFSVERPDGSNFTLKIRSTKLEDSAMYFCASTLGGSADTQYFGPGTRLTVL.

This chain links TRBV6-5 with TRBJ2-7; D is possibly TRBD1 (6 bases). The CDR3 has 14 residues. Trimming pared 4 bases from V and 1 base from J, leaving 11 bases between. The germline V gene has CDR1 MNHEY and CDR2 SVGAGI. CDR3 sequence: CASSLTGTSYEQYF. Here the CDR3 DNA reads TGTGCCAGCAGTTTAACAGGGACATCCTACGAGCAGTACTTC.

The chain has TRBV28 and TRBJ1-2; tentative D call: TRBD1 (6 bases). Per germline, CDR1 MDHEN and CDR2 SYDVKM. The CDR3 sequence is 14 residues long. The V gene lost 4 bases and the J gene lost 3 bases, with 12 bases spanning the gap. CDR3 in DNA: TGTGCCAGCAGTTACAGGGTTGGTGACTATGGCTACACCTTC. As protein: CASSYRVGDYGYTF.

This rearrangement joins TRBV27 to TRBJ2-7; TRBD1 matches at 7 bases. V dropped 11 bases and J dropped 4; count of bases not matched to a gene: 8. Germline V gene data show CDR1 as MNHEY and CDR2 as SMNVEV (reference sequence). The CDR3 has 12 amino acids. The CDR3 loop reads CAGKTGFYEQYF. In DNA, the CDR3 is TGTGCCGGAAAGACAGGGTTTTACGAGCAGTACTTC.

CDR3 nucleotide sequence: TGTGCCAGCAGTTACAAGAGGACTAGTATCTACAATGAGCAGTTCTTC. It codes for CASSYKRTSIYNEQFF. The chain couples TRBV6-5 to TRBJ2-1, with 7 bases fitting TRBD2. CDR3 length: 16 amino acids. V lost 2 bases, J lost 3 bases, and 7 bases stayed unmatched. The germline V gene encodes CDR1 MNHEY and CDR2 SVGAGI.

CDR3 sequence: CASSSRTSGQETQYF. In DNA form, the CDR3 reads TGTGCCAGCAGTTCCCGGACTAGCGGGCAAGAGACCCAGTACTTC. This chain connects TRBV28 to TRBJ2-5; 11 bases match TRBD2. Germline CDR1 MDHEN, CDR2 SYDVKM. V shed 4 bases and J 2 bases; nucleotides not matched to a gene: 3. This CDR3 contains 15 residues. Full variable domain (missing parts from reference TRBV28 and TRBJ2-5): DVKVTQSSRYLVKRTGEKVFLECVQDMDHENMFWYRQDPGLGLRLIYFSYDVKMKEKGDIPEGYSVSREKKERFSLILESASTNQTSMYLCASSSRTSGQETQYFGPGTRLLVL.

The CDR3 here is CASSESSGLGYGYTF. For the CDR3, the DNA is TGTGCCAGCAGTGAGTCATCAGGGCTTGGGTATGGCTACACCTTC. This chain uses TRBV6-1 with TRBJ1-2, with D perhaps matching TRBD1 (5 bases). The V gene lost 3 bases and the J gene lost 5 bases, with 16 bases spanning the gap. Germline-derived CDR1 and CDR2 are MNHNS and SASEGT. CDR3 size: 15 residues.

The chain employs TRBV18 and TRBJ2-1; D possibly corresponds to TRBD2 (5 bases). The CDR3 is 17 residues long. The V gene's germline CDR1 is KGHSH and CDR2 LQKENI. Trimming pared 3 bases from V and 5 bases from J, leaving 20 bases between. DNA of the CDR3: TGTGCCAGCTCACCCTTCAAGAGGGAAGGTATCGACAATGAGCAGTTCTTC. Amino acids: CASSPFKREGIDNEQFF.

V gene TRBV6-1 combines with J gene TRBJ2-7, with D uncertain. The CDR3 consists of 12 residues. In germline, CDR1 is MNHNS, CDR2 SASEGT. The V gene lost 2 bases and the J gene lost 3 bases, with 5 bases spanning the gap. CDR3 bases: TGTGCCAGCAGTGAATGGGTCTACGAGCAGTACTTC. It yields the protein CASSEWVYEQYF.

Ten or more counts support this clone. The chain is built from TRBV5-4 and TRBJ1-1; a possible D gene is TRBD1 (5 bases). Germline lookup yields CDR1 SGHNT and CDR2 YYREEE (reference sequence). CDR3 length: 13 amino acids. Trimming shortened V by 0 bases and J by 5 bases, and 8 bases separated the two germline ends. The CDR3 region is CASSLASGTEAFF. DNA of the CDR3: TGTGCCAGCAGCTTGGCCTCAGGGACTGAAGCTTTCTTT.

The V gene is TRBV4-1, the J gene TRBJ2-1; 7 bases are a match to TRBD1. Germline V CDR1 and CDR2: MGHRA, YSYEKL. The CDR3 has 16 amino acids. J gave up 4 bases and V 2 bases, and 8 bases lay outside the gene matches. The CDR3 spells CASSQLTQGPYNEQFF. The CDR3 DNA is TGCGCCAGCAGCCAATTGACACAGGGGCCTTACAATGAGCAGTTCTTC.

This rearrangement joins TRBV7-9 to TRBJ1-2, with 8 bases lining up with TRBD1. Germline V CDR1 and CDR2: SEHNR, FQNEAQ (reference sequence). This CDR3 comprises 16 residues. V shed 3 bases and J 4 bases; nucleotides not matched to a gene: 10. This CDR3 reads CASSLEIAGGGYGYTF. The CDR3 nucleotides read TGTGCCAGCAGCTTGGAAATCGCAGGGGGCGGCTATGGCTACACCTTC.

The chain is built from TRBV27 and TRBJ2-7; 9 bases are shared with TRBD1. The CDR3 has 15 amino acids. Germline V CDR1 and CDR2: MNHEY, SMNVEV (reference sequence). J was trimmed by 5 bases and V by 2 bases; bases with no gene match: 7. CDR3 region: CASSLDRGWEDEQYF. CDR3 sequence (DNA): TGTGCCAGCAGTTTAGACAGGGGGTGGGAAGACGAGCAGTACTTC.

This clone was seen a single time. The gene calls are TRBV6-4 and TRBJ2-7; no definite D call. The V end lost 5 bases, the J end lost 3 bases, and 29 bases lay between the germline ends. In germline, CDR1 is MRHNA, CDR2 SNTAGT. The CDR3 has 19 residues. The CDR3 sequence is CASSSPTYRTASLNYEQYF. The CDR3 DNA sequence: TGTGCCAGCAGTTCCCCAACTTATCGGACGGCGTCACTCAACTACGAGCAGTACTTC.

As to this clone: One junction end does not reproduce the germline sequence, and a read error may be involved. The V call is TRBV4-2, the J call TRBJ2-1; TRBD2 matches 10 bases. The CDR3 runs to 19 residues. Germline loops: CDR1 LGHNA, CDR2 YNFKEQ. This CDR3 is CASSLPASGGLSSYNGQFF. CDR3 bases: TGTGCCAGCAGTCTCCCGGCTAGCGGGGGCCTTAGCTCCTACAATGGGCAGTTCTTC.

The J gene is TRBJ2-4, the V gene TRBV21-1; the listed D gene, TRBD2, was not tested against the DNA. TRBV21-1 is a documented pseudogene. The CDR3 contains 15 residues. CDR3: CASSKEGRDKNIQYF. The CDR3 DNA sequence: TGTGCCAGCAGCAAAGAAGGGAGGGACAAAAACATTCAGTACTTC.

The chain recombines TRBV5-6 with TRBJ2-4, with 14 bases identical to TRBD2. V gave up 4 bases and J gave up 4 bases; unmatched junction bases: 10. This CDR3 has 18 residues. Germline V CDR1 and CDR2: SGHDT, YYEEEE. The CDR3 DNA reads as TGTGCCAGCAGCCAAGGACTAGCGGGAGGACGGGCGAAAAACATTCAGTACTTC. Protein: CASSQGLAGGRAKNIQYF.

This sequence joins TRBV18 and TRBJ2-5, with 9 positions matching TRBD1. The CDR3 is made up of 14 amino acids. V lost 6 bases and J lost 2; bases outside the gene matches: 4. The germline CDR1 and CDR2 sequences are KGHSH and LQKENI. This CDR3 reads CASSPGQGQETQYF. The CDR3 DNA reads TGTGCCAGCTCCCCCGGACAGGGGCAAGAGACCCAGTACTTC.

The V gene is TRBV9, the J gene TRBJ2-5, with 10 bases matching TRBD1. Germline-derived CDR1 and CDR2 are SGDLS and YYNGEE. V shed 0 bases and J 2 bases; nucleotides not matched to a gene: 4. The CDR3 sequence is 16 residues long. The CDR3, as DNA: TGTGCCAGCAGCGTAGGGACAGGGGGAACGCAAGAGACCCAGTACTTC. It encodes CASSVGTGGTQETQYF. Together with reference TRBV9 and TRBJ2-5, the CDR3 gives the full variable domain: DSGVTQTPKHLITATGQRVTLRCSPRSGDLSVYWYQQSLDQGLQFLIQYYNGEERAKGNILERFSAQQFPDLHSELNLSSLELGDSALYFCASSVGTGGTQETQYFGPGTRLLVL.